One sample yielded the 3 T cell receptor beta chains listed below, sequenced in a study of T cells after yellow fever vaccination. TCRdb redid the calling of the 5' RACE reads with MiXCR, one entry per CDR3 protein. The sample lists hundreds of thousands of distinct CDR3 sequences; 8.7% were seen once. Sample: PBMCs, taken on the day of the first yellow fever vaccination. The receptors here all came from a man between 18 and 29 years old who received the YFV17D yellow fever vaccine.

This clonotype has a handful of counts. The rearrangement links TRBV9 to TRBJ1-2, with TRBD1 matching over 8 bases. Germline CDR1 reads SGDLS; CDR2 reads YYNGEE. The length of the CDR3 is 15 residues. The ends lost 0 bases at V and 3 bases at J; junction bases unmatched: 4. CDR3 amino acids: CASSVGDRWDYGYTF. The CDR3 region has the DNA TGTGCCAGCAGCGTAGGGGACAGGTGGGACTATGGCTACACCTTC.

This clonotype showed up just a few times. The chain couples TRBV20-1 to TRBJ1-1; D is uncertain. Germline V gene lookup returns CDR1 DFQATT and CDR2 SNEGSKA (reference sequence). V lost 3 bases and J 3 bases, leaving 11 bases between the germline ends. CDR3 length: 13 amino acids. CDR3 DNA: TGCAGTGCTAGTGCCTACTGGGACACTGAAGCTTTCTTT. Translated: CSASAYWDTEAFF.

CDR3 coding DNA: TGTGCCAGCGTGCAAGGGGGCTTCTACGAGCAGTACTTC. Residues: CASVQGGFYEQYF. The gene calls are TRBV7-9 and TRBJ2-7, with 7 bases lining up with TRBD1. Germline V gene data show CDR1 as SEHNR and CDR2 as FQNEAQ (reference sequence). CDR3 length: 13 amino acids. Trimming at V came to 8 bases and at J to 3 bases, leaving 7 bases not matched to a gene.